Shown below are 8 T cell receptor beta chains from a single sample sequenced in a study of control samples from healthy donors and cancer patients. Clones were sequenced by immunoSEQ multiplex PCR, and TCRdb holds only the in-frame ones, with some missing. The sample holds some 80,000 clones, 85% to 95% seen once. The sequencing sample was made of blood. Every receptor here comes from a woman aged 55-69 years in good health.

This chain's CDR3 is CASSPRDTGELFF. CDR3 coding DNA: TGTGCCAGCTCACCACGGGACACCGGGGAGCTGTTTTTT. This chain connects TRBV18 to TRBJ2-2, with D uncertain. The CDR3 is made up of 13 amino acids. Per germline, CDR1 KGHSH and CDR2 LQKENI. The V end was cut by 1 base, the J end by 3 bases, with 3 bases between.

This chain links TRBV12-3 or TRBV12-4 with TRBJ2-2; the D is unclear. The germline V and J ends were trimmed by 6 bases and 0 bases, with 5 bases remaining between them. The CDR3 consists of 13 residues. In DNA, the CDR3 is TGTGCCAGCAGCCAGACGAACACCGGGGAGCTGTTTTTT. As protein: CASSQTNTGELFF.

The chain has TRBV7-6 and TRBJ2-7; 8 positions match TRBD2. V was pared by 1 base and J by 5 bases, with 7 bases of the junction left unmatched. The CDR3 totals 15 residues. Germline V gene lookup returns CDR1 SGHVS and CDR2 FNYEAQ. CDR3 protein: CASSLVAGWSHEQYF. CDR3 nucleotides: TGTGCCAGCAGCTTAGTAGCGGGATGGAGCCACGAGCAGTACTTC.

V usage is TRBV28 and J usage is TRBJ1-5; D unclear. Germline CDR1 is MDHEN and CDR2 is SYDVKM. The CDR3 is made up of 17 amino acids. Deletions cut 3 bases from V and 2 bases from J, with 17 bases between. Here the CDR3 DNA reads TGTGCCAGCAGTTTTAGGCAGGCCGGAAAAGGCAATCAGCCCCAGCATTTT. As protein: CASSFRQAGKGNQPQHF.

This clone is a singleton in its sample. This chain connects TRBV5-6 to TRBJ1-2; D unclear. The V and J ends lost 0 bases and 5 bases respectively, with 11 bases between them. CDR3 length: 14 amino acids. Per germline, CDR1 SGHDT and CDR2 YYEEEE. This CDR3 is CASSLGVELYGYTF. DNA for the CDR3: TGTGCCAGCAGCTTGGGGGTCGAGTTATATGGCTACACCTTC.

The rearrangement uses TRBV7-9 and TRBJ1-2, with D perhaps matching TRBD1 (6 bases). The germline V and J ends were trimmed by 5 bases and 4 bases, with 11 bases remaining between them. CDR1 is SEHNR and CDR2 is FQNEAQ in the germline V gene (reference sequence). The CDR3 has 13 residues. CDR3 region: CASSLIRGYGYTF. The CDR3 nucleotides are TGTGCCAGCAGCCTAATCAGGGGCTATGGCTACACCTTC.

This chain links TRBV27 with TRBJ1-5; D not resolved. V was trimmed by 3 bases and J by 6 bases, leaving 12 bases between them. The CDR3 is 14 amino acids. From germline, CDR1 is MNHEY and CDR2 SMNVEV (reference sequence). Here the CDR3 DNA reads TGTGCCAGCAGTTTCGGCGCGGGCTCTCAGCCCCAGCATTTT. Translation: CASSFGAGSQPQHF.

In this sample, this clone turned up a few times. V and J are TRBV27 and TRBJ1-6, with D tentatively TRBD1 (6 bases). Germline V gene sequence: CDR1 MNHEY, CDR2 SMNVEV (reference sequence). V gave up 2 bases and J gave up 13 bases, with 12 bases separating them. The CDR3 loop spans 13 amino acids. The CDR3 region is CASSLGVGAPLHF. DNA for the CDR3: TGTGCCAGCAGTTTAGGTGTGGGGGCTCCCCTCCACTTT.